This T cell receptor beta chain was sequenced during a study of shared clonotypes between healthy human individuals. Notes on the study in general: Non-shared clonotypes showed lower generation probabilities than clonotypes common to all four donors.

Donors had no recently reported acute infections or vaccinations and were HIV-negative. Germline V CDR1 and CDR2: MDHEN, SYDVKM. With 4 bases removed from V and 4 bases from J, the gap between germline ends came to 13 bases. The CDR3 runs to 14 residues. Worth noting for this clone: The antigen remains unidentified.

DNA at about 210 ng, approximately 30,000 T cell genomes, went into sorted-subset replicate PCRs. The assay was immunoSEQ multiplex PCR, and TCRdb's table has in-frame clones only and misses some. The sample contains about 960,000 clones, over 75% of which appear only once. The chain couples TRBV28 to TRBJ1-2; D possibly corresponds to TRBD1 (5 bases). This clonotype originated in a young man in good health. Material for sequencing was memory CD4+ T cells sorted from blood. As to subset: CD45RA-negative fraction. The CDR3 loop is CASSSGLEIYGYTF. The CDR3 DNA reads as TGTGCCAGCAGTTCGGGACTAGAGATCTATGGCTACACCTTC.